This record covers a single T cell receptor beta chain. Its antigen remains undetermined. One base away there is no much larger clone; base qualities are not given. At the junction V is shortened by 0 bases and J by 3 bases, with 11 bases in between. The germline V gene sets CDR1 to SGHRS and CDR2 to YFSETQ. From cysteine to phenylalanine, the CDR3 is 15 amino acids long. The kept DNA is CDR3 alone, 45 bases in frame from the first base. These data belong to a study of brain T cells in children with intractable seizures (dated by TCRdb to about 2021). General notes on the study: As a first screen for immune gene transcripts, resected brain tissue from approximately 50 pediatric epilepsy surgery cases was run on a NanoString immunology panel. Among the roughly 12 selected surgery cases, pre-surgery blood was additionally sequenced for eight, leaving four cases with brain tissue only.

The immunoSEQ assay was applied to genomic DNA to generate the TCR beta chain sequences. As for the original processing: Any CDR3 sequence that did not begin with the conserved framework cysteine at position 104 was removed by hand. Clonality was calculated as one minus the normalized Shannon's Diversity Index, with values ranging from 0 (maximal diversity) to 1 (oligoclonal). Chi-squared comparison-of-proportions tests were used to check whether the frequency of the same CDR3 differed between samples, for example brain versus blood. Public clonotypes were found by searching immuneACCESS, and the VDJdb browser was used to assess similarity to known antiviral clonotypes. TCRdb took this table from immuneACCESS and kept in-frame rearrangements with V and J called. Such tables lack part of the clones; where checked against another copy, unresolved V genes explain under half of the gap, and the rest is unexplained. V and J calls and clone size come straight from that table; D and trimming were deduced from the DNA. Counted in this sample were around 340,000 clones; 93% of them appeared once. The biggest ten clones account for 5.7% of the sample.

Here is what the overall study found, with its caveats: Because sequencing depth differed between pre- and post-surgery blood, the absence of clones from the pre-surgery sample may reflect undersampling. The patients' HCMV serostatus was not known, and viral specificity was inferred solely from CDR3 sequence similarity.

This specimen's time point label, interpreted: blood from clinic visit 5 months post-surgery; TSC patient then seizure free. The surgery cases that showed the highest brain T cell transcript signatures were chosen for TCR beta chain sequencing of brain tissue, and of blood when it was available. Before surgery, the patients had been given at least one anti-epileptic drug. The TCR-sequenced patients were children whose drug-resistant epilepsy was caused by tuberous sclerosis complex, focal cortical dysplasia, Rasmussen encephalitis or hemimegalencephaly. The Monarch genomic DNA purification kit was used to extract bulk genomic DNA from unsorted brain tissue and from whole blood.

The TCR originated in a boy younger than two with tuberous sclerosis and intractable seizures. The sequencing used peripheral blood, collected 4 to 5 months after surgery. The receptor chain draws on TRBV5-1 and TRBJ2-3; the D gene is perhaps TRBD1, on 6 matching bases. The DNA sequence follows: TGCGCCAGCAGCTTGGCCGGGACACGTACAGATACGCAGTATTTT. This codes for CASSLAGTRTDTQYF.